This paragraph covers one TCR beta chain sequence. This sample stems from a study of T cell changes during pregnancy in multiple sclerosis. Produced via immunoSEQ multiplex PCR; TCRdb's table is partial and in-frame only. The table lists roughly 30,000 clones, roughly 90% of them singletons. This TCR came from a female donor with multiple sclerosis, enrolled in a pregnancy study. Specimen: CD8+ T cells from peripheral blood mononuclear cells, collected in the first trimester of pregnancy.

This chain's CDR3 is CASSQEASLRGNQPQHF. CDR3 DNA: TGCGCCAGCAGCCAAGAAGCCTCCTTACGGGGCAATCAGCCCCAGCATTTT. The genes are TRBV4-1 and TRBJ1-5; the D is unclear. Trimming removed 0 bases at V and 2 bases at J, with 14 bases between. This CDR3 has 17 residues. Germline values: CDR1 MGHRA, CDR2 YSYEKL.